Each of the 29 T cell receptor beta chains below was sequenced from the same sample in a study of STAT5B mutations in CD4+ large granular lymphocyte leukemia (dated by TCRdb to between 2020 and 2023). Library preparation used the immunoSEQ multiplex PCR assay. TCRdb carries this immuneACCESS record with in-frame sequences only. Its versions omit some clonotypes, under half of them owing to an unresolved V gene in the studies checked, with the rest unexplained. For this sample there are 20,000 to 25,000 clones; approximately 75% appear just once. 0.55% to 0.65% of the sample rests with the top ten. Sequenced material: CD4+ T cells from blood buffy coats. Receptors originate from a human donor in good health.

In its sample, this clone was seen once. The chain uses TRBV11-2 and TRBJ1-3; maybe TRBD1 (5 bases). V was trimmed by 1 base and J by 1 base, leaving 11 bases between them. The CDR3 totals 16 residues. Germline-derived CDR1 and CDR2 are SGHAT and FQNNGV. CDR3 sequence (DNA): TGTGCCAGCAGCTTAGGTGGGGGGATATCTGGAAACACCATATATTTT. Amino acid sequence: CASSLGGGISGNTIYF.

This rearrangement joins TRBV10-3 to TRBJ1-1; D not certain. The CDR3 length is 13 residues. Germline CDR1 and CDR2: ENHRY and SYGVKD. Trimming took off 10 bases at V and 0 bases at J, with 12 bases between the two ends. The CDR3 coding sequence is TGTGCCAGGAAAGCAGACATGAACACTGAAGCTTTCTTT. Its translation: CARKADMNTEAFF.

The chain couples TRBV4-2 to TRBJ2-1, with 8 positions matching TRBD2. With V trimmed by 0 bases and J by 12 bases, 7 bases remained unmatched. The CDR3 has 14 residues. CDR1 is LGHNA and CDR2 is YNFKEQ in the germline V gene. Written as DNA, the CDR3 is TGTGCCAGCAGCCAAGATGCGGGGGGCAACCGGCAGTTCTTC. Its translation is CASSQDAGGNRQFF.

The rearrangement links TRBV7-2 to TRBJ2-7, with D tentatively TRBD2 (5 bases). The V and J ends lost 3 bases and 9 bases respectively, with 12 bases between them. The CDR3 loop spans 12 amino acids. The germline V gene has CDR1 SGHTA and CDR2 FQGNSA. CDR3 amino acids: CASSLEATRQYF. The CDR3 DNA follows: TGTGCCAGCAGCTTGGAGGCTACGAGGCAGTACTTC.

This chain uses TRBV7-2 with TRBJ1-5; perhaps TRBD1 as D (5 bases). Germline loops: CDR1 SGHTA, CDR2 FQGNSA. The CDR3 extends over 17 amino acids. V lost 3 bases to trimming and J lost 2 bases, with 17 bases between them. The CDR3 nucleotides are TGTGCCAGCAGCTTGCGCGTAGGGGTGGGCGGCAATCAGCCCCAGCATTTT. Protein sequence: CASSLRVGVGGNQPQHF.

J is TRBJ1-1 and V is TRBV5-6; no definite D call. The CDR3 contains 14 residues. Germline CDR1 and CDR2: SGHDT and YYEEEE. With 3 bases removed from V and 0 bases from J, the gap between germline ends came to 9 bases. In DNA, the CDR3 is TGTGCCAGCAGCTACCCGCTCATGAACACTGAAGCTTTCTTT. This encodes CASSYPLMNTEAFF.

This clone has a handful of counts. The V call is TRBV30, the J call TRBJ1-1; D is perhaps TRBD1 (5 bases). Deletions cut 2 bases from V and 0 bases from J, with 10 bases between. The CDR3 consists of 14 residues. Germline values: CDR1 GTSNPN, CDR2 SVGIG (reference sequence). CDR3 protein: CAWSRQSMNTEAFF. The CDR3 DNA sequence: TGTGCCTGGAGTCGACAGAGCATGAACACTGAAGCTTTCTTT.

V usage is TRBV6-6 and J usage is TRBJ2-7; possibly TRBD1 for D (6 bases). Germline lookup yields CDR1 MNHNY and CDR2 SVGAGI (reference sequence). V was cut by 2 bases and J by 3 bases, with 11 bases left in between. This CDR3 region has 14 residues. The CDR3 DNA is TGTGCCAGCAGTTACGGGGGCGCTGGCTACGAGCAGTACTTC. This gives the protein CASSYGGAGYEQYF.

CDR3 bases: TGTGCCAGCAGCTTCGGACAGGGACAAGAGACCCAGTACTTC. This sequence encodes CASSFGQGQETQYF. V is TRBV13 and J is TRBJ2-5; 8 bases map to TRBD1. This CDR3 is built from 14 residues. Losses at the gene ends were 3 bases for V and 2 bases for J; bases not matched to a gene: 2. Germline assignment: CDR1 PRHDT and CDR2 FYEKMQ (reference sequence). The full variable domain, in which reference TRBV13 and TRBJ2-5 provide the parts outside the CDR3, is AAGVIQSPRHLIKEKRETATLKCYPIPRHDTVYWYQQGPGQDPQFLISFYEKMQSDKGSIPDRFSAQQFSDYHSELNMSSLELGDSALYFCASSFGQGQETQYFGPGTRLLVL.

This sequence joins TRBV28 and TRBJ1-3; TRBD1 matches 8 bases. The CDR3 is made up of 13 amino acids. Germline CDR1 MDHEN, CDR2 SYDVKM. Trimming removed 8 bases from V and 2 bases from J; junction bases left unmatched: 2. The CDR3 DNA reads TGTGCCAGCTTGGACAGGGCTGGAAACACCATATATTTT. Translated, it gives CASLDRAGNTIYF.

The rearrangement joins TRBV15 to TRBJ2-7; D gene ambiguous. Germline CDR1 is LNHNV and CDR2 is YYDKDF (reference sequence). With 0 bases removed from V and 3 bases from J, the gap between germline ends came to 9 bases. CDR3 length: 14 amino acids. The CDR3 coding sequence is TGTGCCACCAGCAGAGATGCGGCGAGCTACGAGCAGTACTTC. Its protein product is CATSRDAASYEQYF.

CDR3 sequence reads: CASKALPKRLFF. The CDR3 coding sequence is TGTGCCAGTAAGGCGCTCCCTAAACGACTGTTTTTT. The J gene is TRBJ1-4, the V gene TRBV6-4; D is ambiguous. Germline V gene sequence: CDR1 MRHNA, CDR2 SNTAGT. CDR3 length: 12 amino acids. Trimming took off 9 bases at V and 13 bases at J, with 18 bases between the two ends.

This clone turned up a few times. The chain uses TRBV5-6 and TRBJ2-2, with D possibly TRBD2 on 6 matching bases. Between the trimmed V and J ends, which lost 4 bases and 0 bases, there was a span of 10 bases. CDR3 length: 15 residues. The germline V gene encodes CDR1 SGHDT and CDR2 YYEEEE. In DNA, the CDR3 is TGTGCCAGCAGCCGGTGGGGGGCGAACACCGGGGAGCTGTTTTTT. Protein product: CASSRWGANTGELFF. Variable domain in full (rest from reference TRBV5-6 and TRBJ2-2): DAGVTQSPTHLIKTRGQQVTLRCSPKSGHDTVSWYQQALGQGPQFIFQYYEEEERQRGNFPDRFSGHQFPNYSSELNVNALLLGDSALYLCASSRWGANTGELFFGEGSRLTVL.

CDR3 sequence: CASSQGLQSARELFF. Written as DNA, the CDR3 is TGCGCCAGCAGCCAAGGGCTTCAGAGTGCTCGGGAGCTGTTTTTT. The chain is built from TRBV4-1 and TRBJ2-2; D is unclear. V lost 1 base and J lost 9, with 15 bases in between. In germline, CDR1 is MGHRA, CDR2 YSYEKL. The CDR3 consists of 15 residues.

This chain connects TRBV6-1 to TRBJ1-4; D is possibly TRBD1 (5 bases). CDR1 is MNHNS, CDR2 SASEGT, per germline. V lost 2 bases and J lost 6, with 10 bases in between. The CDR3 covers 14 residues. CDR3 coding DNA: TGTGCCAGCAGTGAACATGGGGCAGATGAAAAACTGTTTTTT. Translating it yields CASSEHGADEKLFF.

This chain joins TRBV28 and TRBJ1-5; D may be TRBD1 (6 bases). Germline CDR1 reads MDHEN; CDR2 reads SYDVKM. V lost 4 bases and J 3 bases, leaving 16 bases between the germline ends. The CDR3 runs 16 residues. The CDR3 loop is CASSSFYTGHNQPQHF. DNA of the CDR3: TGTGCCAGCAGTTCCTTTTACACAGGGCACAATCAGCCCCAGCATTTT.

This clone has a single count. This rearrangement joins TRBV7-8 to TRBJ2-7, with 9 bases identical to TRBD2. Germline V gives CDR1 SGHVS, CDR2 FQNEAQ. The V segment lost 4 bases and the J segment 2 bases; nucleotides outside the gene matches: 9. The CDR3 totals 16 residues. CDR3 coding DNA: TGTGCCAGCAGCTCCGGCCCCGGGACTAGCCCCTACGAGCAGTACTTC. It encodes CASSSGPGTSPYEQYF.

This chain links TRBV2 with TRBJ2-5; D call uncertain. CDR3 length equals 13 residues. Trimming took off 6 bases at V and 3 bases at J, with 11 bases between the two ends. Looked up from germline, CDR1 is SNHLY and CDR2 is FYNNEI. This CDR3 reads CASRRGLEETQYF. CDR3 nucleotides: TGTGCCAGCAGAAGAGGCCTGGAAGAGACCCAGTACTTC. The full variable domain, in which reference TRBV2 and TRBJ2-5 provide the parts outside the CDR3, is EPEVTQTPSHQVTQMGQEVILRCVPISNHLYFYWYRQILGQKVEFLVSFYNNEISEKSEIFDDQFSVERPDGSNFTLKIRSTKLEDSAMYFCASRRGLEETQYFGPGTRLLVL.

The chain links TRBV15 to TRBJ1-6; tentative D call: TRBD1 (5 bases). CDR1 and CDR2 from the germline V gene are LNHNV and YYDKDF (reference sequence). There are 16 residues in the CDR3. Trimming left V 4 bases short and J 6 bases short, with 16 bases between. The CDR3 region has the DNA TGTGCCACCAGCACGCCAGGGCGGGCGGCTAATTCACCCCTCCACTTT. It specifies CATSTPGRAANSPLHF.

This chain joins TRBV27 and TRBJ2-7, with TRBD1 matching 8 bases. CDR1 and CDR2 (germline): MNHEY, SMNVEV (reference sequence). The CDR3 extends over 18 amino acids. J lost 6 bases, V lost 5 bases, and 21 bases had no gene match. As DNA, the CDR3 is TGTGCCAGCAGTCCTCGGACAGGGTGGCTGGCTGAGGCGTCCGAGCAGTACTTC. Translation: CASSPRTGWLAEASEQYF.

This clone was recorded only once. The CDR3 protein is CASRTTAPNEKLFF. The CDR3 coding sequence is TGTGCCAGCAGGACGACAGCCCCCAATGAAAAACTGTTTTTT. The chain combines TRBV2 with TRBJ1-4; D perhaps matches TRBD1 (5 bases). The germline CDR1 and CDR2 sequences are SNHLY and FYNNEI. V was pared by 6 bases and J by 5 bases, with 13 bases between. The CDR3 is 14 residues long.

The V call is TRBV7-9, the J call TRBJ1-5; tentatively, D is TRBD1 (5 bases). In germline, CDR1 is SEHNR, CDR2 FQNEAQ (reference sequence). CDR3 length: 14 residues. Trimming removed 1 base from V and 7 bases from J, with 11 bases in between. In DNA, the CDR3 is TGTGCCAGCAGCTTAGGGGGGATGGGGCAGCCCCAGCATTTT. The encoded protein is CASSLGGMGQPQHF.

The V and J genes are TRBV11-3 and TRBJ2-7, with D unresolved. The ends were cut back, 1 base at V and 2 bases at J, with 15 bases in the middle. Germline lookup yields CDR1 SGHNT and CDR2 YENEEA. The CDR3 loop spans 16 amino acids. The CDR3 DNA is TGTGCCAGCAGCTTAGCCTCCGGGTCCACAACCTACGAGCAGTACTTC. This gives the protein CASSLASGSTTYEQYF.

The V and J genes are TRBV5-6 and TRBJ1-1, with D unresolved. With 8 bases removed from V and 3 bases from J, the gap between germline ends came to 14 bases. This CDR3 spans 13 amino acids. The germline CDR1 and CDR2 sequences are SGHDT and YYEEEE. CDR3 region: CASCLGRDTEAFF. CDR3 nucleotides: TGTGCCAGTTGTTTGGGTAGGGACACTGAAGCTTTCTTT.

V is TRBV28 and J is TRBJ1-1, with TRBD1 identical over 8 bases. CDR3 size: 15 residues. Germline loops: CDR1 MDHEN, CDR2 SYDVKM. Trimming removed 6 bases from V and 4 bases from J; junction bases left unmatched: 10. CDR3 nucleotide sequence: TGTGCCAGCAGCCCACCAGGGGGCTGGGGCACTGAAGCTTTCTTT. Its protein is CASSPPGGWGTEAFF.

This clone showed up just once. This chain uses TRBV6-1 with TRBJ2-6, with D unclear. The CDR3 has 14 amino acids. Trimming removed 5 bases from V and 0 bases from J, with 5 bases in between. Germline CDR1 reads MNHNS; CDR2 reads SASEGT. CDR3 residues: CASSKFSGANVLTF. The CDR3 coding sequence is TGTGCCAGCAGTAAGTTCTCTGGGGCCAACGTCCTGACTTTC.

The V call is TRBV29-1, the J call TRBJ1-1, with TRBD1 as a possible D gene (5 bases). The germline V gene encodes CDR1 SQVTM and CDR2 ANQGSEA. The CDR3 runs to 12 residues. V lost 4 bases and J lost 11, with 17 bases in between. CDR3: CSVVVTGPQAFF. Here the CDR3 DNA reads TGCAGCGTTGTCGTTACAGGTCCGCAGGCTTTCTTT.

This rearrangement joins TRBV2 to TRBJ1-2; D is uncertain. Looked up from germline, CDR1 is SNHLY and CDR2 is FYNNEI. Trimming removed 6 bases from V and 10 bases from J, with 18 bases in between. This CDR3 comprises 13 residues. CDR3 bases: TGTGCCAGCAGAGTCGAAGGCAGGCCCGCCTACACCTTC. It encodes CASRVEGRPAYTF. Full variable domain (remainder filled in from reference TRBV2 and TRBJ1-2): EPEVTQTPSHQVTQMGQEVILRCVPISNHLYFYWYRQILGQKVEFLVSFYNNEISEKSEIFDDQFSVERPDGSNFTLKIRSTKLEDSAMYFCASRVEGRPAYTFGSGTRLTVV.

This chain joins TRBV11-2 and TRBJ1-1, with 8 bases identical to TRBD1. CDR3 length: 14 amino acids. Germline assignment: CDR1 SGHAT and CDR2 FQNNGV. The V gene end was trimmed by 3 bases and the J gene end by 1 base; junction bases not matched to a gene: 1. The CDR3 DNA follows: TGTGCCAGCAGCTTCGGACAGGGGAACACTGAAGCTTTCTTT. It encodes CASSFGQGNTEAFF.